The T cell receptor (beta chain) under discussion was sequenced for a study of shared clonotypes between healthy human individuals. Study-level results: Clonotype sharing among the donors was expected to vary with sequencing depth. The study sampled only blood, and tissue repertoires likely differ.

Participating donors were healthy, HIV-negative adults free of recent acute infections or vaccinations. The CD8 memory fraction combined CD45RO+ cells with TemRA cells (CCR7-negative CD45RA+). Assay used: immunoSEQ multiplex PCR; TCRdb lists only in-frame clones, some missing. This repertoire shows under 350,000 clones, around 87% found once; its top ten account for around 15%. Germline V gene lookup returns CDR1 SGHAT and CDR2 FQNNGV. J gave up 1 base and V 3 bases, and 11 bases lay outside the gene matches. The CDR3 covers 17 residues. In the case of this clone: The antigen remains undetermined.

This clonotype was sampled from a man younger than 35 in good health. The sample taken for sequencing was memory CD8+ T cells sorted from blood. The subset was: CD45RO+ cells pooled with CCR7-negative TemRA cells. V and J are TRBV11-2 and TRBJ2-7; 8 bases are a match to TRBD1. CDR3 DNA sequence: TGTGCCAGCAGCTTGGACTTCGGTACAGGGGGATCCTACGAGCAGTACTTC. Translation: CASSLDFGTGGSYEQYF.